This T cell receptor (beta chain) is from a study of regulatory T cells in long-lasting Graves disease. Study findings and constraints: Persistent Graves' patients possessed reduced TCR diversity relative to recently diagnosed ones. Persistent disease favored TRBV28, TRBJ1-2 and TRBJ2-5. A limited number of samples was an acknowledged limitation.

This clonotype was observed at least ten times. Its antigen is undetermined. The TCR beta library used iRepertoire HTBI primers with Arm-PCR amplification of CDR3. One entry per CDR3 protein, called by TCRdb with MiXCR from the multiplex PCR reads. Here the sample spans around 460,000 distinct CDR3 sequences, roughly 21% being singletons. The CDR3 has 13 residues. Trimming stripped 6 bases from V and 2 bases from J, with 10 bases between. Germline values: CDR1 MNHNS, CDR2 SASEGT. The time point: persistent/refractory GD, antithyroid drugs over 5 years with positive TRAb. RNA extracted from PBMCs served as the sequencing template.

This sequence originates from a female donor with Graves disease. J is TRBJ1-2 and V is TRBV6-1; no reliable D call. The input for sequencing was peripheral blood mononuclear cells (PBMCs), taken when the disease was refractory, from a patient treated with antithyroid drugs. Here the CDR3 DNA reads TGTGCCAGCAGCTTAGGCGTAAACTATGGCTACACCTTC. Translated, it gives CASSLGVNYGYTF.